The source of this TCR beta chain is a study of cytomegalovirus exposure and HLA in healthy donors. Whole-study results and caveats: Available immune exposure information was restricted to CMV serostatus only. Based on reports, TCR beta sequences accurately predicted HLA-A and HLA-B alleles for most subjects. Some TCR beta chains (164 of them) were listed as cytomegalovirus-associated.

Each of the donors was a healthy bone marrow donor. The primer mix had 60 Vbeta and 13 Jbeta primers. TCRdb's copy holds only in-frame clones and misses some; the assay was immunoSEQ multiplex PCR. Of 150,000 to 200,000 clones in the sample, just under 80% were seen once. Details on this clone: What it binds is unknown.

The clonotype originates from a woman between 40 and 55 years old in good health and CMV-seropositive. Sample: PBMCs.

CDR3 region: CASSLTGLNTEAFF. CDR3 nucleotide sequence: TGTGCCAGCAGCTTGACAGGCCTTAACACTGAAGCTTTCTTT. This rearrangement joins TRBV11-2 to TRBJ1-1; TRBD1 is a possible D gene (6 bases). Germline CDR1 SGHAT, CDR2 FQNNGV. This CDR3 has 14 amino acids. Trimming left V 3 bases short and J 2 bases short, with 10 bases between.